The source of this TCR beta chain is a study of cytomegalovirus exposure and HLA in healthy donors. Whole-study results and caveats: Later analysis indicated greater clonal expansion among HLA-associated TCR beta chains than among equally common other chains.

Of note for this clone: Its antigen is undetermined.

PCR amplification relied on 60 Vbeta primers (plus 13 Jbeta primers). Assay: immunoSEQ multiplex PCR; the TCRdb copy retains only in-frame clones and omits some. The data hold some 130,000 clones, with around 77% observed a single time. Trimming removed 3 bases from V and 9 bases from J; junction bases left unmatched: 10. The CDR3 has 15 residues. Germline-derived CDR1 and CDR2 are MRHNA and SNTAGT. The specimen was PBMCs. The sequence derives from a male donor in good health and CMV-seropositive. V and J are TRBV6-4 and TRBJ2-1; 8 nucleotides match TRBD2. The CDR3 nucleotides read TGTGCCAGCAGTGATGGTCGGGAGGGCGCAGGTGAGCAGTTCTTC. This encodes CASSDGREGAGEQFF.